This TCR beta chain was recovered during a study of blood T cells in healthy people across ages. The second PCR ran about 6 to 12 cycles with a sample-barcoded 5' primer and J-beta primers. TCRdb recomputed calls from the 5' RACE reads with MiXCR, one row per CDR3 protein. Among more than 1,000,000 distinct CDR3 sequences, approximately 25% were seen once, and the ten largest hold 0.75%. This sample also appeared in a second study, on T cells of mothers and their children.

The origin of this receptor is a girl aged 2 to 9 in good health. Source material: blood.

In DNA form, the CDR3 reads TGCAGTGCTAGGGTCATATCAAGTGAGCAGTTCTTC. It translates to CSARVISSEQFF. This sequence joins TRBV20-1 and TRBJ2-7, with unresolved D. TRBJ2-1 matches the DNA end more closely, so the J call is doubtful. Germline loops: CDR1 DFQATT, CDR2 SNEGSKA (reference sequence). The CDR3 length is 12 residues.